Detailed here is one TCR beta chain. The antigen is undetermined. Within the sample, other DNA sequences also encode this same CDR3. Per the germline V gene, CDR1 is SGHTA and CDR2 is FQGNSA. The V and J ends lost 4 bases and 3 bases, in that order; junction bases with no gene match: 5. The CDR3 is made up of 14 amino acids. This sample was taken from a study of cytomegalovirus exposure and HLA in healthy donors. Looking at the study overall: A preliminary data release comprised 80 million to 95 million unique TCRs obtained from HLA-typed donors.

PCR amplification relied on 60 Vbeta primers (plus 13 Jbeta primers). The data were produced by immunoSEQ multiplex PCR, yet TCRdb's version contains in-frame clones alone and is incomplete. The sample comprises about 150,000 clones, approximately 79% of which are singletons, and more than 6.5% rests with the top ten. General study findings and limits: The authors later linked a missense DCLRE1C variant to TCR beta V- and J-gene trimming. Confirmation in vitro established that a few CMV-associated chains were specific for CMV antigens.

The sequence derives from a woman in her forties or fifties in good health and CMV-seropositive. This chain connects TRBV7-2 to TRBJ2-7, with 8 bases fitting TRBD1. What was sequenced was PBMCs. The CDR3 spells CASSSYRGSYEQYF. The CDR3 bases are TGTGCCAGCAGCTCTTACAGGGGGAGCTACGAGCAGTACTTC.